The 5 T cell receptor beta chains below all came from one sample that was sequenced in a study of blood T cells in healthy people across ages. A second PCR, run for roughly 7 to 12 cycles, used a sample-barcoded 5' primer plus a J-beta primer mix. One entry per CDR3 protein, called by TCRdb with MiXCR from the 5' RACE reads. Altogether roughly 800,000 distinct CDR3 sequences are present, 58% being singletons, with the ten largest covering about 20%. Source material: blood. Receptors originate from a man aged 25 to 40 in good health.

This clonotype was observed a few times. The CDR3 protein is CASSLRLAVGSGTQYF. CDR3 DNA sequence: TGTGCCAGCAGCTTACGACTAGCGGTGGGATCTGGGACGCAGTATTTT. The rearrangement uses TRBV7-2 and TRBJ2-3; 9 positions match TRBD2. Germline assignment: CDR1 SGHTA and CDR2 FQGNSA. Trimming at V came to 2 bases and at J to 9 bases, leaving 12 bases not matched to a gene. This CDR3 contains 16 residues. The whole variable domain, filled in from reference TRBV7-2 and TRBJ2-3, reads GAGVSQSPSNKVTEKGKDVELRCDPISGHTALYWYRQSLGQGLEFLIYFQGNSAPDKSGLPSDRFSAERTGGSVSTLTIQRTQQEDSAVYLCASSLRLAVGSGTQYFGPGTRLTVL.

By share of the sample, this clonotype is medium-sized. V and J are TRBV12-3 or TRBV12-4 and TRBJ2-1, with D possibly matching TRBD2 (6 bases). Trimming cost V 7 bases and J 5 bases, with 18 bases left between them. This CDR3 has 15 amino acids. The CDR3 spells CASTFLLAPNNEQFF. The CDR3 DNA reads TGTGCCAGCACCTTCCTTCTAGCGCCTAACAATGAGCAGTTCTTC.

This clonotype was recorded a few times. The chain recombines TRBV20-1 with TRBJ2-7; a weak D match, TRBD2 (6 bases). Germline CDR1 DFQATT, CDR2 SNEGSKA (reference sequence). This CDR3 spans 13 amino acids. V gave up 4 bases and J gave up 4 bases, with 14 bases separating them. As DNA, the CDR3 is TGCAGTGCTAAAGGGACTCAAATTTACGAGCAGTACTTC. This gives the protein CSAKGTQIYEQYF.

This clonotype was seen a single time. V gene TRBV5-1 combines with J gene TRBJ1-4, with no clear D. Germline V gene lookup returns CDR1 SGHRS and CDR2 YFSETQ. This CDR3 is built from 15 residues. V lost 0 bases and J 2 bases, leaving 8 bases between the germline ends. The CDR3 region has the DNA TGCGCCAGCAGCTTGGACGTGGTGACTAATGAAAAACTGTTTTTT. Translation gives CASSLDVVTNEKLFF.

J is TRBJ1-2 and V is TRBV20-1; 8 positions agree with TRBD1. The length of the CDR3 is 15 residues. The germline V gene has CDR1 DFQATT and CDR2 SNEGSKA (reference sequence). V shed 5 bases and J 7 bases; nucleotides not matched to a gene: 15. The CDR3 DNA sequence: TGCAGTGCTTTGAGCAGAGACAGGGGAGAAGGTGGCTACACCTTC. As protein: CSALSRDRGEGGYTF.